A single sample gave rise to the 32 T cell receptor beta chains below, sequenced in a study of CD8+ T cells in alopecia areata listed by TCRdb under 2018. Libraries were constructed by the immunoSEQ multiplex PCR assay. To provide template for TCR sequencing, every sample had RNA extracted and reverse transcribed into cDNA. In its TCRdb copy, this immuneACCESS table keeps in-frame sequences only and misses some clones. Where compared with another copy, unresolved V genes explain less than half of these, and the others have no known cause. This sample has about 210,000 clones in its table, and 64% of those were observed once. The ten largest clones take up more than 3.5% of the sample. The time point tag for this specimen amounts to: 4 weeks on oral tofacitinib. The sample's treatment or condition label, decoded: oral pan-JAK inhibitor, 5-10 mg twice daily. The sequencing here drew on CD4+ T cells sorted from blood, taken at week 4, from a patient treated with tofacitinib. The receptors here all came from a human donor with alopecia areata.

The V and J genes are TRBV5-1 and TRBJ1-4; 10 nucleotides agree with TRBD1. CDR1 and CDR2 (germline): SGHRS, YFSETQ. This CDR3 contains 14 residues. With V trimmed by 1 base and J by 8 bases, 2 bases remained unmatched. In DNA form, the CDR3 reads TGCGCCAGCAGCTTGCGGACAGGGGGAGAAAAACTGTTTTTT. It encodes CASSLRTGGEKLFF.

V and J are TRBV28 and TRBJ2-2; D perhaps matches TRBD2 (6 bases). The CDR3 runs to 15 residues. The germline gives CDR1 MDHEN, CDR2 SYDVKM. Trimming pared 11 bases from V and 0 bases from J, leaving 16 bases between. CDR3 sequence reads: CAANDGSANTGELFF. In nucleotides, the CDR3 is TGTGCCGCAAACGACGGGAGCGCGAACACCGGGGAGCTGTTTTTT.

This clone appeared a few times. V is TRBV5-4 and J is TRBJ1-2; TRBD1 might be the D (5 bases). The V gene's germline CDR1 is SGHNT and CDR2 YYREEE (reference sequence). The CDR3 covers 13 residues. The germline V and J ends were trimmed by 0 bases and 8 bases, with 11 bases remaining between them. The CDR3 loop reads CASSLAGGSGYTF. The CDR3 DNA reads TGTGCCAGCAGCTTGGCCGGGGGTAGCGGCTACACCTTC.

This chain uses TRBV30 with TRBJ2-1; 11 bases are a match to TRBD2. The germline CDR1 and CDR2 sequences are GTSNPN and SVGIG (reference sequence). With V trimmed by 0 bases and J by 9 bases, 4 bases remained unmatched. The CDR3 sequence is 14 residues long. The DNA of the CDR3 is TGTGCCTGGAGTGTTAGCGGGGGGGGAACTGAGCAGTTCTTC. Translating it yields CAWSVSGGGTEQFF.

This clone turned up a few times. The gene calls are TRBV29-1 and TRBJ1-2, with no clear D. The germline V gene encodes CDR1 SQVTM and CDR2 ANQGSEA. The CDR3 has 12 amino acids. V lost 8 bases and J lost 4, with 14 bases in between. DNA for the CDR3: TGCAGCCCGTGGACGGGGTTCTATGGCTACACCTTC. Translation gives CSPWTGFYGYTF.

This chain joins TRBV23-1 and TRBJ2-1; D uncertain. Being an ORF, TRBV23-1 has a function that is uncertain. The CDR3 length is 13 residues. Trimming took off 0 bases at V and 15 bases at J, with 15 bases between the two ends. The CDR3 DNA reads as TGCGCCAGCAGTCAATCTTGCCCCACCTCAGGGTTCTTC. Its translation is CASSQSCPTSGFF.

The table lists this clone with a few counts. CDR3 sequence: CASSSPGSYNSPLHF. The CDR3 region has the DNA TGTGCCAGCAGCTCCCCGGGAAGCTATAATTCACCCCTCCACTTT. The gene calls are TRBV7-2 and TRBJ1-6; no clear D. This CDR3 region has 15 residues. V was pared by 4 bases and J by 3 bases, with 10 bases between. The germline gives CDR1 SGHTA, CDR2 FQGNSA.

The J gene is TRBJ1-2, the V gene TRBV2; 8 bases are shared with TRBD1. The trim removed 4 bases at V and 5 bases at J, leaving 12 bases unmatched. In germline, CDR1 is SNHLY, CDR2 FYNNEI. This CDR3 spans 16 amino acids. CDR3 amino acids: CASSVSQGASAYGYTF. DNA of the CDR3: TGTGCCAGCAGTGTAAGCCAGGGGGCGTCCGCATATGGCTACACCTTC.

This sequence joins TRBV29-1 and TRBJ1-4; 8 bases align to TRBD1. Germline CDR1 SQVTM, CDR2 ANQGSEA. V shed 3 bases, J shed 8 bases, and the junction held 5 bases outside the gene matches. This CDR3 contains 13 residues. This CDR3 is CSVETGEGEKLFF. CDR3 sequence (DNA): TGCAGCGTTGAGACAGGGGAGGGGGAAAAACTGTTTTTT.

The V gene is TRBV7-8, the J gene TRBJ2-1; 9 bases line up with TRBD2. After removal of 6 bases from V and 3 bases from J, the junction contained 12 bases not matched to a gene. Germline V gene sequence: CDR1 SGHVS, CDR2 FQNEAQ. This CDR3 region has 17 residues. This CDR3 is CASRKGRAGGLYNEQFF. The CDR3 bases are TGTGCCAGCAGAAAGGGCCGAGCGGGGGGACTCTACAATGAGCAGTTCTTC.

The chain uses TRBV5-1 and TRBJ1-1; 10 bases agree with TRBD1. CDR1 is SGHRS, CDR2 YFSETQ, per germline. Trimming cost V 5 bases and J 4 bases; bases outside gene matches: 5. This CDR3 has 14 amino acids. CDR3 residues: CASRRDRGSTEAFF. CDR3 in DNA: TGCGCCAGCAGGCGGGACAGGGGAAGCACTGAAGCTTTCTTT.

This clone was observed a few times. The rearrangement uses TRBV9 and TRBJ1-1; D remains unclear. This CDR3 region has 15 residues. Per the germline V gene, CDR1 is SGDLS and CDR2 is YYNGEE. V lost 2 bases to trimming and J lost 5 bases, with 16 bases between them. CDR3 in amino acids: CASSVPDLGGTEAFF. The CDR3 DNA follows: TGTGCCAGCAGCGTTCCCGACCTGGGAGGGACTGAAGCTTTCTTT.

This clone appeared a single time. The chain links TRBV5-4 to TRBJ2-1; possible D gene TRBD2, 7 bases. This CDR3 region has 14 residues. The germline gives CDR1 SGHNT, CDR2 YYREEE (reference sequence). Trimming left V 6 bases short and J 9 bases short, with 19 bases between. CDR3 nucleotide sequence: TGTGCCAGCAACCCTCTCCGGGGGGCGGGTGAGCAGTTCTTC. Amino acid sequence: CASNPLRGAGEQFF.

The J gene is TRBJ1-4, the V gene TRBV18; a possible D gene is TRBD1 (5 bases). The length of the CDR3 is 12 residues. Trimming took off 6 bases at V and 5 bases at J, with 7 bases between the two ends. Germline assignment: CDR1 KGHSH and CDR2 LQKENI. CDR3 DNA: TGTGCCAGCTCGCAGGGAAATGAAAAACTGTTTTTT. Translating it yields CASSQGNEKLFF. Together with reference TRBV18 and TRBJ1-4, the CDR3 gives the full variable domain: NAGVMQNPRHLVRRRGQEARLRCSPMKGHSHVYWYRQLPEEGLKFMVYLQKENIIDESGMPKERFSAEFPKEGPSILRIQQVVRGDSAAYFCASSQGNEKLFFGSGTQLSVL.

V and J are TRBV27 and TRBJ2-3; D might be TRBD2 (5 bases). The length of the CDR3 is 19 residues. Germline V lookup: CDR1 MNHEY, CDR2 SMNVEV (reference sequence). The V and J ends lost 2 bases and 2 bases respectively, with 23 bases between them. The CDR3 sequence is CASSLTRSRGTKLTDTQYF. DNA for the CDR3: TGTGCCAGCAGTTTAACCAGGTCCCGGGGTACGAAGCTCACAGATACGCAGTATTTT.

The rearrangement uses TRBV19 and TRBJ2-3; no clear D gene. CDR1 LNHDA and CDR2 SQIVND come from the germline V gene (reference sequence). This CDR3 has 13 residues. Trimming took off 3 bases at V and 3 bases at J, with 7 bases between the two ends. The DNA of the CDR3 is TGTGCCAGTAGTATCGCATCGACAGATACGCAGTATTTT. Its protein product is CASSIASTDTQYF.

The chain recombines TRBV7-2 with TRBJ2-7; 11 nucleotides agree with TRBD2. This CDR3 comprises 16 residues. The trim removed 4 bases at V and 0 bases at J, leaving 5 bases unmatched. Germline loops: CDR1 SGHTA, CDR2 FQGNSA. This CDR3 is CASSSSGGYLSYEQYF. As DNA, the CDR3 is TGTGCCAGCAGCTCTAGCGGGGGGTATCTCTCCTACGAGCAGTACTTC.

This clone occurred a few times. This CDR3 reads CATSTAGNTIYF. DNA for the CDR3: TGTGCCACCAGTACGGCGGGAAACACCATATATTTT. The rearrangement uses TRBV15 and TRBJ1-3, with unresolved D. Germline CDR1 is LNHNV and CDR2 is YYDKDF (reference sequence). Trimming cost V 6 bases and J 4 bases, with 7 bases left between them. The CDR3 is made up of 12 amino acids. The full variable domain, its missing parts supplied by reference TRBV15 and TRBJ1-3, is DAMVIQNPRYQVTQFGKPVTLSCSQTLNHNVMYWYQQKSSQAPKLLFHYYDKDFNNEADTPDNFQSRRPNTSFCFLDIRSPGLGDTAMYLCATSTAGNTIYFGEGSWLTVV.

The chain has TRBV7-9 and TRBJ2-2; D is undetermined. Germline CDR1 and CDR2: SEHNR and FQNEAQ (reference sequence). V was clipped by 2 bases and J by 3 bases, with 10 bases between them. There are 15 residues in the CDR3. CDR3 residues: CASSLSQLHTGELFF. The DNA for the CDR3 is TGTGCCAGCAGCTTAAGTCAATTGCACACCGGGGAGCTGTTTTTT.

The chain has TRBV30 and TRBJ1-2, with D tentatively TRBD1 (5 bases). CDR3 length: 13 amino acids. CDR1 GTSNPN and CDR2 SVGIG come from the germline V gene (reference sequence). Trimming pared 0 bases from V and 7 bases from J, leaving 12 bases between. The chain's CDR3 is CAWSVRTGTGYTF. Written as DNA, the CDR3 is TGTGCCTGGAGTGTACGGACGGGGACTGGCTACACCTTC.

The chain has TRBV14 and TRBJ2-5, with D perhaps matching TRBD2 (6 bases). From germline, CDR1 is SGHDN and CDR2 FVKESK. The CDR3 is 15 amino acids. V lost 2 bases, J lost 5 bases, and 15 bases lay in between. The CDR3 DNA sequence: TGTGCCAGCAGCCAAACGGGACTGTCCTACGAGACCCAGTACTTC. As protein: CASSQTGLSYETQYF.

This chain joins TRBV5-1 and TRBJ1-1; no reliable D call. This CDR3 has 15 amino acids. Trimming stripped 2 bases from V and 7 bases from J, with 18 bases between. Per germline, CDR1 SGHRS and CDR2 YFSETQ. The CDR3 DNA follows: TGCGCCAGCAGCTTAAGCGTAGGGAGGAAGGGTGAAGCTTTCTTT. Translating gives CASSLSVGRKGEAFF. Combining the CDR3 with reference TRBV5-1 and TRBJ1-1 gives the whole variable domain KAGVTQTPRYLIKTRGQQVTLSCSPISGHRSVSWYQQTPGQGLQFLFEYFSETQRNKGNFPGRFSGRQFSNSRSEMNVSTLELGDSALYLCASSLSVGRKGEAFFGQGTRLTVV.

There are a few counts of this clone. The CDR3 spells CASSLGLGQQYF. The CDR3 bases are TGTGCCAGCAGCTTAGGACTGGGGCAGCAGTACTTC. J is TRBJ2-7 and V is TRBV7-2, with D perhaps matching TRBD1 (5 bases). The V gene lost 1 base and the J gene lost 8 bases, with 9 bases spanning the gap. The CDR3 extends over 12 amino acids. CDR1 is SGHTA and CDR2 is FQGNSA in the germline V gene.

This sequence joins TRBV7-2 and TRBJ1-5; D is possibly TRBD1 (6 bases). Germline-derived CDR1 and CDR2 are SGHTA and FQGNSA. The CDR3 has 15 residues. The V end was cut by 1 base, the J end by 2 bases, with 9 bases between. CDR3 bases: TGTGCCAGCAGCTTAGGTCGACAGGGCAATCAGCCCCAGCATTTT. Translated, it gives CASSLGRQGNQPQHF.

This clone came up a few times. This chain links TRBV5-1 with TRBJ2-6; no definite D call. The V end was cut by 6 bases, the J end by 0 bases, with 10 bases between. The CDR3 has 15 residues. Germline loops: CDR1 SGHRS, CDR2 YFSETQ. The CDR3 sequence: CASTLVDSGANVLTF. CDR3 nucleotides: TGCGCCAGCACCCTGGTAGACTCTGGGGCCAACGTCCTGACTTTC.

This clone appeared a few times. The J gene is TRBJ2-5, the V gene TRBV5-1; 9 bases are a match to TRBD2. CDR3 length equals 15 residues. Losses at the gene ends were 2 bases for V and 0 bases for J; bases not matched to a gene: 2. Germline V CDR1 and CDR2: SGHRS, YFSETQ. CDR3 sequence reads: CASSFSSGDQETQYF. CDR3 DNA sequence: TGCGCCAGCAGCTTTTCTAGCGGGGACCAAGAGACCCAGTACTTC.

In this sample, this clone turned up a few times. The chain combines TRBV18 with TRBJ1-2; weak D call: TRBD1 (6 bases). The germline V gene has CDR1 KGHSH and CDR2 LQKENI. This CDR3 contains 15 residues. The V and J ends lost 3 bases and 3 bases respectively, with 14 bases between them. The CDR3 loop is CASSPGLNRDYGYTF. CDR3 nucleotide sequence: TGTGCCAGCTCACCGGGTTTGAACAGGGACTATGGCTACACCTTC.

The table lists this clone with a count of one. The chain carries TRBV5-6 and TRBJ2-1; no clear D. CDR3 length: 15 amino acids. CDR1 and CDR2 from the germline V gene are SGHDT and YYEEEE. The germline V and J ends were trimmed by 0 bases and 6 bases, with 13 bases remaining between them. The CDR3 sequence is CASSLAAGTSNEQFF. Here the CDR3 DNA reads TGTGCCAGCAGCTTGGCTGCAGGAACTTCCAATGAGCAGTTCTTC. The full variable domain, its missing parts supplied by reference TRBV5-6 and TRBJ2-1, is DAGVTQSPTHLIKTRGQQVTLRCSPKSGHDTVSWYQQALGQGPQFIFQYYEEEERQRGNFPDRFSGHQFPNYSSELNVNALLLGDSALYLCASSLAAGTSNEQFFGPGTRLTVL.

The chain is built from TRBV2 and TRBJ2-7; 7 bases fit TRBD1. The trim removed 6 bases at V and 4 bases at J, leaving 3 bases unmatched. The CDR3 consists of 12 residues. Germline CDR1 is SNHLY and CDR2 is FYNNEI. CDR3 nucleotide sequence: TGTGCCAGCAGCCGGGACAGATACGAGCAGTACTTC. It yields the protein CASSRDRYEQYF.

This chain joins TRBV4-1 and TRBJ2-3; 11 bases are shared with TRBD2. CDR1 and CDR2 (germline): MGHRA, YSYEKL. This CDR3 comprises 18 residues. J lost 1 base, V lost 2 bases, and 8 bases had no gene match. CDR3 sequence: CASSQRIRSGGGTDTQYF. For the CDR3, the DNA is TGCGCCAGCAGCCAACGGATCCGTAGCGGGGGGGGCACAGATACGCAGTATTTT.

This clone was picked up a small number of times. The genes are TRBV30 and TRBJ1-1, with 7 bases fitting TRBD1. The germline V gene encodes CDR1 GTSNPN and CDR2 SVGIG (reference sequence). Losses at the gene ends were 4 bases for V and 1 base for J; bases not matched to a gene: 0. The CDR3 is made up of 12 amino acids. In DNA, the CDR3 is TGTGCCTGGAACAGGGGGAACACTGAAGCTTTCTTT. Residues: CAWNRGNTEAFF.

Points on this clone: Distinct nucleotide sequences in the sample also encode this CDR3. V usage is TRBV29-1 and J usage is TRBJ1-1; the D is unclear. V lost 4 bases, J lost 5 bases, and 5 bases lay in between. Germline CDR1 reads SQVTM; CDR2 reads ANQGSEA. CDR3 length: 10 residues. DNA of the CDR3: TGCAGCGTTGGAGGGACTGAAGCTTTCTTT. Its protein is CSVGGTEAFF. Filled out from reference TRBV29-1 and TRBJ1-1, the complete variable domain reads SAVISQKPSRDICQRGTSLTIQCQVDSQVTMMFWYRQQPGQSLTLIATANQGSEATYESGFVIDKFPISRPNLTFSTLTVSNMSPEDSSIYLCSVGGTEAFFGQGTRLTVV.